Included here is one TCR beta chain sequence, with context. Its ends do not fully match the called genes, so a read error is possible. Amplification of TCR beta CDR3 regions used RNA as the template. With the HTBI primer set, the TCR CDR3 went through a first round of RT-PCR. TCRdb re-analysed the multiplex PCR reads in MiXCR, keeping a single row per CDR3 protein. The sample consists of around 580,000 distinct CDR3 sequences, more than 45% of them appearing once. This entry belongs to a study of T cells in Graves' hyperthyroidism and ophthalmopathy. The CDR3 totals 11 residues. CDR1 and CDR2 (germline): SNHLY, FYNNEI.

This receptor was taken from a woman under 30 with Graves' hyperthyroidism. Specimen: peripheral blood or thyroid tissue (not recorded which). The chain couples TRBV2 to TRBJ2-7; D not resolved. CDR3: CASSVTSELYF. CDR3 DNA sequence: TGTGCCAGCAGTGTTACGTCGGAGCTGTACTTC.